The 10 T cell receptor beta chains in this list originate from one sample, sequenced in a study of CD4+ T cells in melanoma. Method: immunoSEQ multiplex PCR; TCRdb's copy keeps in-frame clones and lacks some. The sample has around 110,000 clones, about 92% seen once. Sequencing used peripheral blood. These receptors all come from a human donor with melanoma.

This chain connects TRBV14 to TRBJ2-3; tentatively, D is TRBD2 (5 bases). Deletions cut 1 base from V and 5 bases from J, with 13 bases between. The germline CDR1 and CDR2 sequences are SGHDN and FVKESK. This CDR3 has 15 residues. The CDR3 region is CASSQGSGGEDTQYF. The CDR3 coding sequence is TGTGCCAGCAGCCAAGGGAGCGGTGGGGAAGATACGCAGTATTTT.

The gene calls are TRBV5-1 and TRBJ2-2; perhaps TRBD2 as D (6 bases). Germline V gives CDR1 SGHRS, CDR2 YFSETQ. V dropped 1 base and J dropped 2 bases, with 9 bases sitting between them. The CDR3 covers 15 residues. The CDR3 DNA is TGCGCCAGCAGCTTGACGGGGGAAAACACCGGGGAGCTGTTTTTT. Its translation is CASSLTGENTGELFF.

The chain uses TRBV19 and TRBJ2-3; D unclear. The CDR3 has 11 amino acids. The germline CDR1 and CDR2 sequences are LNHDA and SQIVND (reference sequence). The V end was cut by 1 base, the J end by 4 bases, with 0 bases between. Written as DNA, the CDR3 is TGTGCCAGTAGTATAGCAGATACGCAGTATTTT. It is translated as CASSIADTQYF.

V is TRBV4-3 and J is TRBJ1-3, with D unresolved. The V end lost 0 bases, the J end lost 0 bases, and 9 bases lay between the germline ends. This CDR3 is built from 16 residues. Germline V lookup: CDR1 LGHNA, CDR2 YSLEER. The CDR3 here is CASSQDYSLSGNTIYF. CDR3 bases: TGCGCCAGCAGCCAAGATTACAGCCTCTCTGGAAACACCATATATTTT.

This clone was seen only once. The gene calls are TRBV29-1 and TRBJ1-3; D gene uncertain. CDR1 and CDR2 from the germline V gene are SQVTM and ANQGSEA. The CDR3 sequence is 14 residues long. V lost 4 bases and J lost 0, with 10 bases in between. The CDR3 spells CSVGHQTSGNTIYF. The CDR3 coding sequence is TGCAGCGTTGGCCACCAGACCTCTGGAAACACCATATATTTT.

V is TRBV9 and J is TRBJ2-7; D is ambiguous. The CDR3 consists of 13 residues. Germline loops: CDR1 SGDLS, CDR2 YYNGEE. Trimming removed 1 base at V and 2 bases at J, with 7 bases between. Written as DNA, the CDR3 is TGTGCCAGCAGCGTATCTCCCACCTACGAGCAGTACTTC. Protein product: CASSVSPTYEQYF.

The chain joins TRBV7-9 to TRBJ2-1; no firm D call. Germline V gene sequence: CDR1 SEHNR, CDR2 FQNEAQ (reference sequence). Trimming cost V 1 base and J 7 bases, with 11 bases left between them. CDR3 length: 14 amino acids. CDR3 amino acids: CASSLESGLNEQFF. CDR3 sequence (DNA): TGTGCCAGCAGCTTAGAATCAGGTTTGAATGAGCAGTTCTTC.

The CDR3 DNA reads as TGCGCCAGCAGCGAGGGGGGCCCGGATTCACCCCTCCACTTT. It translates to CASSEGGPDSPLHF. The gene calls are TRBV5-1 and TRBJ1-6, with D tentatively TRBD1 (6 bases). This CDR3 has 14 amino acids. CDR1 is SGHRS and CDR2 is YFSETQ in the germline V gene. V was trimmed by 4 bases and J by 8 bases, leaving 13 bases between them.

The chain carries TRBV10-3 and TRBJ2-2, with TRBD2 matching 11 bases. Germline CDR1 ENHRY, CDR2 SYGVKD. Trimming removed 6 bases from V and 6 bases from J; junction bases left unmatched: 6. The CDR3 runs 15 residues. CDR3 residues: CAIRPLAGVPGELFF. The DNA for the CDR3 is TGTGCCATCAGACCACTAGCGGGAGTTCCCGGGGAGCTGTTTTTT.

The genes are TRBV9 and TRBJ2-6; tentative D call: TRBD2 (6 bases). Germline assignment: CDR1 SGDLS and CDR2 YYNGEE. V was cut by 0 bases and J by 2 bases, with 12 bases left in between. CDR3 length equals 17 residues. The CDR3 loop reads CASSVGDTGAGANVLTF. CDR3 nucleotides: TGTGCCAGCAGCGTAGGGGATACGGGAGCTGGGGCCAACGTCCTGACTTTC.